This T cell receptor (beta chain) was captured in a study of PD-1 and CTLA-4 blockade in melanoma. Produced via immunoSEQ multiplex PCR; TCRdb's table is partial and in-frame only. The repertoire includes 34,000 or so clones, roughly 90% of them detected once, and 6% to 7% sits in the top ten. Germline V lookup: CDR1 GTSNPN, CDR2 SVGIG (reference sequence). This CDR3 is 13 amino acids long. With V trimmed by 5 bases and J by 6 bases, 8 bases remained unmatched. Source: CD8+ T cells from peripheral blood, taken from a patient given anti-PD-1 treatment. The V gene is TRBV30, the J gene TRBJ2-7; the match to TRBD1 covers 9 bases. This receptor was identified in a human donor with melanoma. CDR3 sequence reads: CAWDPGQGGEQYF. In nucleotides, the CDR3 is TGTGCCTGGGATCCGGGACAGGGCGGCGAGCAGTACTTC. The complete variable domain, with remaining parts taken from reference TRBV30 and TRBJ2-7, reads SQTIHQWPATLVQPVGSPLSLECTVEGTSNPNLYWYRQAAGRGLQLLFYSVGIGQISSEVPQNLSASRPQDRQFILSSKKLLLSDSGFYLCAWDPGQGGEQYFGPGTRLTVT.